Given below is one TCR beta chain in context. This record comes from a study of blood T cell repertoires in COVID-19. Study at large: T cells, B-cell-depleted T cells, or PBMCs provided the cDNA or gDNA that served as material.

The CDR3 totals 12 residues. Trimming shortened V by 6 bases and J by 9 bases, and 12 bases separated the two germline ends. The germline V gene has CDR1 SGHTA and CDR2 FQGNSA. TCRdb's table, derived via immunoSEQ multiplex PCR, lists solely in-frame clones and lacks some. The sample lists about 120,000 clones; around 88% were seen once. The specimen sequenced was peripheral blood. The receptor comes from a man in his forties or fifties with acute or convalescent COVID-19. The chain couples TRBV7-2 to TRBJ2-1; a weak D match, TRBD1 (5 bases). CDR3 sequence (DNA): TGTGCCAGCAGACGCCAGGGTTTTGAGCAGTTCTTC. Its protein is CASRRQGFEQFF.